Listed below are T cell receptor beta chains from one sample, sequenced in a study of regulatory T cells in long-lasting Graves disease. TCRdb fed the multiplex PCR reads into MiXCR, producing one record per CDR3 protein. The table lists more than 350,000 distinct CDR3 sequences, roughly 23% of them singletons, with roughly an eighth in the top ten. Sequencing was performed on peripheral blood mononuclear cells (PBMCs), taken when the disease was refractory, from a patient treated with antithyroid drugs. The receptor source for this set is a female donor with Graves disease. Both conserved end residues are part of each CDR3. Each record gives: J gene, V gene, D gene, clone size, CDR3 protein, CDR3 DNA. A D gene is named only where the DNA matches it firmly. Clone size appears in some rows only: once, few, many, or a class for an expanded clone.

TRBJ1-6 TRBV28 - many CASSLPTGNNSPLHF TGTGCCAGCAGTTTACCTACAGGGAACAATTCACCCCTCCACTTT
TRBJ1-5 TRBV6-1 - - CASSRTASNQPQHF TGTGCCAGCAGTCGGACAGCTAGCAATCAGCCCCAGCATTTT
TRBJ1-5 TRBV2 - many CASSEEIPVRPQHF TGTGCCAGCAGTGAAGAAATCCCCGTTAGGCCCCAGCATTTT
TRBJ2-7 TRBV27 TRBD1 few CASSGGGTGFYEQYF TGTGCCAGCAGCGGGGGCGGGACAGGGTTCTACGAGCAGTACTTC
TRBJ1-1 TRBV7-8 - many CASSLLAREIMNTEAFF TGTGCCAGCAGCTTACTGGCCAGAGAAATTATGAACACTGAAGCTTTCTTT
TRBJ2-3 TRBV29-1 - - CSVPDLDTQYF TGCAGCGTCCCAGACTTAGATACGCAGTATTTT
TRBJ2-7 TRBV28 - many CASSPTGTSSYEQYF TGTGCCAGCAGTCCCACAGGGACGAGCTCCTACGAGCAGTACTTC
TRBJ1-5 TRBV27 - many CASSLGGYQPQHF TGTGCCAGCAGTTTGGGGGGGTATCAGCCCCAGCATTTT
TRBJ1-2 TRBV30 - - CAWSVPGTTGYTF TGTGCCTGGAGTGTACCCGGTACCACCGGCTACACCTTC
TRBJ1-2 TRBV12-3/TRBV12-4 TRBD1 many CASSFRGAPNYGYTF TGTGCCAGCAGTTTCAGGGGGGCCCCTAACTATGGCTACACCTTC
TRBJ1-5 TRBV6-9 - - CASSYGTNNQPQHF TGTGCCAGCAGTTACGGGACTAACAATCAGCCCCAGCATTTT
TRBJ2-7 TRBV7-9 - many CASSPGGGSYEQYF TGTGCCAGCAGCCCCGGCGGGGGCAGCTACGAGCAGTACTTC
TRBJ2-1 TRBV12-3/TRBV12-4 TRBD1 - CASTPTGGYEQFF TGTGCCAGCACTCCGACAGGGGGCTATGAGCAGTTCTTC
TRBJ1-1 TRBV15 - many CATSRDAGREAFF TGTGCCACCAGCAGAGATGCGGGAAGGGAAGCTTTCTTT
TRBJ2-5 TRBV4-1 - few CASSQTKGLRETQYF TGCGCCAGCAGCCAGACGAAGGGCCTTCGAGAGACCCAGTACTTC
TRBJ1-2 TRBV6-1 TRBD1 many CASSKRRGQGNGGYTF TGTGCCAGCAGCAAGCGGAGGGGACAGGGGAATGGTGGCTACACCTTC
TRBJ1-2 TRBV6-5 - - CASSSTYNYGYTF TGTGCCAGCAGTTCGACATATAACTATGGCTACACCTTC
TRBJ2-4 TRBV20-1 TRBD2 many CSALSGTRNIQYF TGCAGTGCTCTTAGCGGGACGAGAAACATTCAGTACTTC
TRBJ2-5 TRBV7-9 - many CASSLTQYQETQYF TGTGCCAGCAGCTTGACACAGTACCAAGAGACCCAGTACTTC
TRBJ1-5 TRBV9 - few CASSSSVGSNQPQHF TGTGCCAGCAGCTCCAGTGTGGGCAGCAATCAGCCCCAGCATTTT
TRBJ2-7 TRBV28 TRBD2 many CASSSTSGRGFYEQYF TGTGCCAGCAGTTCAACTAGCGGGAGGGGTTTTTACGAGCAGTACTTC
TRBJ2-7 TRBV10-3 TRBD1 many CAISDRTGTALYEQYF TGTGCCATCAGTGACCGGACCGGGACAGCCCTCTACGAGCAGTACTTC
TRBJ2-1 TRBV27 TRBD2 - CASSLTSGLNEQFF TGTGCCAGCAGTTTAACTAGCGGCCTCAATGAGCAGTTCTTC
TRBJ2-7 TRBV7-9 TRBD2 few CASSLVGTSGYEQYF TGTGCCAGCAGCTTAGTCGGGACTAGCGGCTACGAGCAGTACTTC
TRBJ2-1 TRBV7-2 - - CASSQTAISYNEQFF TGTGCCAGCAGCCAAACAGCCATCAGCTACAATGAGCAGTTCTTC
TRBJ1-1 TRBV30 - - CAWRQGPVSEAFF TGTGCCTGGAGACAAGGGCCGGTCTCTGAAGCTTTCTTT
TRBJ2-7 TRBV20-1 TRBD1 few CSARQGASYEQYF TGCAGTGCTAGACAGGGGGCCTCCTACGAGCAGTACTTC
TRBJ1-6 TRBV6-1 - few CASSPRTASPLHF TGTGCCAGCAGTCCAAGGACAGCCTCACCCCTCCACTTT
TRBJ2-5 TRBV18 - - CASSSTRNTQETQYF TGTGCCAGCTCATCCACCCGGAATACCCAAGAGACCCAGTACTTC
TRBJ2-7 TRBV11-2 TRBD2 many CASSLKPSGSSEQYF TGTGCCAGCAGCTTAAAACCTAGCGGGAGCAGCGAGCAGTACTTC
TRBJ2-7 TRBV28 - many CASSNDRPIRQYF TGTGCCAGCAGCAACGACAGACCCATTAGGCAGTACTTC
TRBJ1-5 TRBV12-3/TRBV12-4 - many CASSLRAAEQPQHF TGTGCCAGCAGTTTACGGGCCGCGGAGCAGCCCCAGCATTTT
TRBJ2-7 TRBV10-3 - many CAISESGVEQYF TGTGCCATCAGTGAGTCAGGGGTCGAGCAGTACTTC
TRBJ2-5 TRBV5-1 TRBD1 - CASSPLPGQGHQETQYF TGCGCCAGCAGCCCGCTACCGGGACAGGGCCACCAAGAGACCCAGTACTTC
TRBJ1-5 TRBV18 - - CASSPPTGDQPQHF TGTGCCAGCTCACCACCGACAGGTGATCAGCCCCAGCATTTT
TRBJ2-2 TRBV28 - many CASSIPGTPTTGELFF TGTGCCAGCAGTATCCCCGGGACTCCCACAACCGGGGAGCTGTTTTTT
TRBJ2-7 TRBV6-1 TRBD2 many CASSTGGGGSYEQYF TGTGCCAGCAGTACGGGAGGAGGTGGCTCCTACGAGCAGTACTTC
TRBJ2-7 TRBV4-1 - - CASSQTRGSSHEQYF TGCGCCAGCAGCCAGACGCGGGGCAGTTCGCACGAGCAGTACTTC
TRBJ2-7 TRBV7-3 - few CASSLTPSGYYEQYF TGTGCCAGCAGCTTAACTCCCAGCGGGTACTACGAGCAGTACTTC
TRBJ1-5 TRBV27 TRBD1 once CASSLGYGTGDNQPQHF TGTGCCAGCAGTTTAGGATACGGGACAGGGGATAATCAGCCCCAGCATTTT
TRBJ2-7 TRBV5-1 - - CASSQGKSYEQYF TGCGCCAGCAGCCAGGGGAAGTCCTACGAGCAGTACTTC
TRBJ1-2 TRBV29-1 - - CSVGPGAYGYTF TGCAGCGTTGGACCGGGGGCCTATGGCTACACCTTC
TRBJ2-7 TRBV2 - few CASDEYGTGNSYEQYF TGTGCCAGCGACGAATACGGGACGGGGAACTCCTACGAGCAGTACTTC
TRBJ2-6 TRBV6-1 TRBD2 many CASRRRTSDSGANVLTF TGTGCCAGCAGACGACGGACTAGTGACTCTGGGGCCAACGTCCTGACTTTC
TRBJ1-3 TRBV4-1 - few CASSQGSGFGNTIYF TGCGCCAGCAGCCAAGGAAGTGGCTTTGGAAACACCATATATTTT
TRBJ1-1 TRBV2 - many CARSGTNTEAFF TGTGCCAGAAGCGGGACGAACACTGAAGCTTTCTTT
TRBJ1-5 TRBV6-1 - once CATSLIGVLDQPQHF TGTGCCACCTCACTCATAGGGGTGTTGGATCAGCCCCAGCATTTT
TRBJ2-5 TRBV4-1 - few CASSQVSGKSESKETQYF TGCGCCAGCAGCCAAGTTTCGGGGAAGAGCGAGAGCAAGGAGACCCAGTACTTC
TRBJ2-7 TRBV20-1 - few CSASRDGPLGGVSHEQYF TGCAGTGCTAGCCGGGACGGACCATTGGGGGGAGTTTCCCACGAGCAGTACTTC
TRBJ2-7 TRBV4-2 TRBD2 many CASSQDQGVAGVYEQYF TGTGCCAGCAGCCAAGATCAGGGTGTAGCGGGAGTTTACGAGCAGTACTTC
TRBJ1-2 TRBV19 TRBD1 - CASGTGGAVYGYTF TGTGCCAGCGGTACAGGGGGCGCGGTGTATGGCTACACCTTC
TRBJ2-1 TRBV24-1 TRBD2 - CATQGFSVAGVRVDEQFF TGTGCCACCCAGGGTTTTAGCGTAGCGGGAGTACGTGTCGATGAGCAGTTCTTC
TRBJ2-3 TRBV27 - few CASSSVAQYF TGTGCCAGCAGTTCCGTAGCGCAGTATTTT
TRBJ1-4 TRBV9 - few CASSVATTTNEKLFF TGTGCCAGCAGCGTAGCTACCACAACTAATGAAAAACTGTTTTTT